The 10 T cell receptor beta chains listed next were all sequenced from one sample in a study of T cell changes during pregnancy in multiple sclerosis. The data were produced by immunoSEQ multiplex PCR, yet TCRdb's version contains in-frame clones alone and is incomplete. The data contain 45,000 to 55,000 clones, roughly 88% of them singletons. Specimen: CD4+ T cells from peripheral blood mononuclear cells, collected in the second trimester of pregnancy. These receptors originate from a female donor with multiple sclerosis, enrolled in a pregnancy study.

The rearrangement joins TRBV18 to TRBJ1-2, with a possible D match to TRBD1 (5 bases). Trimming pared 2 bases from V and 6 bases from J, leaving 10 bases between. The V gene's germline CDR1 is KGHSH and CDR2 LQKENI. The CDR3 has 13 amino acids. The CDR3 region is CASSPLDNDGYTF. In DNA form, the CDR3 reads TGTGCCAGCTCACCATTGGACAACGATGGCTACACCTTC. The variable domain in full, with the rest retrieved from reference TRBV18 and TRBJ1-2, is NAGVMQNPRHLVRRRGQEARLRCSPMKGHSHVYWYRQLPEEGLKFMVYLQKENIIDESGMPKERFSAEFPKEGPSILRIQQVVRGDSAAYFCASSPLDNDGYTFGSGTRLTVV.

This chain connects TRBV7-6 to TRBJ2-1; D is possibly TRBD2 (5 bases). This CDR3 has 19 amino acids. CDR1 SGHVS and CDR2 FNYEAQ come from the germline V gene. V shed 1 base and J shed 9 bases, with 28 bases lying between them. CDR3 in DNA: TGTGCCAGCAGCTTAGATGTTTACGACTCTAGCATAGACGGTCCTGAGCAGTTCTTC. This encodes CASSLDVYDSSIDGPEQFF.

The CDR3 DNA reads as TGTGCCAGCAGTACAGCCCCTCAAGAGGCTTTCTTT. The encoded protein is CASSTAPQEAFF. V gene TRBV2 combines with J gene TRBJ1-1, with unresolved D. The V end lost 5 bases, the J end lost 11 bases, and 15 bases lay between the germline ends. This CDR3 comprises 12 residues. Germline lookup yields CDR1 SNHLY and CDR2 FYNNEI.

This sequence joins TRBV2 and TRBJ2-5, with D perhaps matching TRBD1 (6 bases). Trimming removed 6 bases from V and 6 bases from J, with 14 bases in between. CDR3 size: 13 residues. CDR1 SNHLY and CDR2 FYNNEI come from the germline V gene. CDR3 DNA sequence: TGTGCCAGCAGCCCAGGGGACCGGAAGACCCAGTACTTC. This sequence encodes CASSPGDRKTQYF.

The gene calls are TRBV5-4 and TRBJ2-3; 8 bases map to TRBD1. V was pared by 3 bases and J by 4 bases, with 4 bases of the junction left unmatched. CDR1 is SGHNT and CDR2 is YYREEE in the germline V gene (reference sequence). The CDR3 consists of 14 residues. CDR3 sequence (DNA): TGTGCCAGCAGCTGGCAGGGGGCGGCAGATACGCAGTATTTT. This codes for CASSWQGAADTQYF.

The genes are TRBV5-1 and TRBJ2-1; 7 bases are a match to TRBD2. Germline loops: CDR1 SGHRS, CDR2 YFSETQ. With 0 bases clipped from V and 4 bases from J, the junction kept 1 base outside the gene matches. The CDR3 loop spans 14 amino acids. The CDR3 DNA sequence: TGCGCCAGCAGCTTGGTGGGAGGGTACAATGAGCAGTTCTTC. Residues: CASSLVGGYNEQFF. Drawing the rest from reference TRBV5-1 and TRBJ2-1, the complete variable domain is KAGVTQTPRYLIKTRGQQVTLSCSPISGHRSVSWYQQTPGQGLQFLFEYFSETQRNKGNFPGRFSGRQFSNSRSEMNVSTLELGDSALYLCASSLVGGYNEQFFGPGTRLTVL.

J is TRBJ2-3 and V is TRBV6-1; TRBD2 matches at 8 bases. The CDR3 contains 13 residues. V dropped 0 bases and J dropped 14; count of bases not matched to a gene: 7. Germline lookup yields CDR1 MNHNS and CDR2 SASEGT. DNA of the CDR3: TGTGCCAGCAGTGAAGCATCCGGGACTAGGGCGTATTTT. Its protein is CASSEASGTRAYF.

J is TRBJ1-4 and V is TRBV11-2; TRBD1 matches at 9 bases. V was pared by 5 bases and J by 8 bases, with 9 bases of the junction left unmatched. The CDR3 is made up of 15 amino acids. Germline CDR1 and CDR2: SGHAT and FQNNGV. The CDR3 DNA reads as TGTGCCAGCAGCAGGTCACAGGGGGCATCGGAAAAACTGTTTTTT. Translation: CASSRSQGASEKLFF. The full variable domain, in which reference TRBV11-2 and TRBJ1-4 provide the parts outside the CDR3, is EAGVAQSPRYKIIEKRQSVAFWCNPISGHATLYWYQQILGQGPKLLIQFQNNGVVDDSQLPKDRFSAERLKGVDSTLKIQPAKLEDSAVYLCASSRSQGASEKLFFGSGTQLSVL.

DNA for the CDR3: TGTGCCAGCAGTTCAAGCGGGAGAAGCACAGATACGCAGTATTTT. Translated, it gives CASSSSGRSTDTQYF. The J gene is TRBJ2-3, the V gene TRBV28; 8 nucleotides match TRBD2. Germline V gene lookup returns CDR1 MDHEN and CDR2 SYDVKM. The CDR3 consists of 15 residues. V was pared by 4 bases and J by 0 bases, with 3 bases of the junction left unmatched. Based on the CDR3 plus reference TRBV28 and TRBJ2-3, the full variable domain is DVKVTQSSRYLVKRTGEKVFLECVQDMDHENMFWYRQDPGLGLRLIYFSYDVKMKEKGDIPEGYSVSREKKERFSLILESASTNQTSMYLCASSSSGRSTDTQYFGPGTRLTVL.

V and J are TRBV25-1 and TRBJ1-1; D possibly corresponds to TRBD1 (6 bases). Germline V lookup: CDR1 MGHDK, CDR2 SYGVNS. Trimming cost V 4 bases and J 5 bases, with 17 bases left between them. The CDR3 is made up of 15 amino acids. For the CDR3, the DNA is TGTGCCAGCAGTGCAGCCAGGGGCAGGCTAACTGAAGCTTTCTTT. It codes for CASSAARGRLTEAFF.